The TCR beta chain described here comes from a study of T cells in Graves' hyperthyroidism and ophthalmopathy. Across the study: Peripheral blood specimens were obtained at initial diagnosis, prior to any treatment.

Graves' hyperthyroidism showing no ophthalmopathy progression within 18 months was considered stable. With a duration under 2 months, the hyperthyroidism was newly diagnosed in patients aged 18 to 65. TCR beta CDR3 regions were amplified from RNA. Researchers ran a first-round RT-PCR on the TCR CDR3 using the HTBI primer set. Using its own MiXCR run on the multiplex PCR reads, TCRdb lists one record per CDR3 protein. The sample holds roughly 800,000 distinct CDR3 sequences, approximately 40% seen once. Trimming took 2 bases from V and 1 from J, leaving 16 bases between them. The CDR3 has 17 amino acids. Germline-derived CDR1 and CDR2 are KGHDR and SFDVKD.

The origin of this receptor is a young man with Graves' hyperthyroidism. The sequenced material came from blood. The chain recombines TRBV24-1 with TRBJ1-1; D unclear. CDR3 coding DNA: TGTGCCACCAGTGATTCGGGCAACGTGCGAAAGAACACTGAAGCTTTCTTT. Protein: CATSDSGNVRKNTEAFF.